This TCR beta chain is from a study of regulatory T cells in long-lasting Graves disease. Broader study findings: Among the persistent patients, fewer than 3,500 public clonotypes were shared, more than the roughly 990 shared among new patients.

Time point reported: persistent/refractory GD, antithyroid drugs over 5 years with positive TRAb. PBMC RNA served as the TCR library source. Criteria from the American Thyroid Association guidelines were applied to diagnose Graves' disease. Germline V gene sequence: CDR1 MNHEY, CDR2 SMNVEV (reference sequence). Trimming took 8 bases from V and 0 from J, leaving 7 bases between them. The CDR3 is 12 amino acids. In the case of this clonotype: What it binds is unknown.

For TCR beta, libraries came from iRepertoire HTBI primers and Arm-PCR of CDR3 regions. TCRdb redid the calling of the multiplex PCR reads with MiXCR, one entry per CDR3 protein. The sample has approximately 380,000 distinct CDR3 sequences; about 20% are singletons. The clonotype comes from a female donor with Graves disease. The chain links TRBV27 to TRBJ1-1; D might be TRBD1 (5 bases). The sequenced sample was peripheral blood mononuclear cells (PBMCs), obtained when the disease was refractory, from a patient treated with antithyroid drugs. CDR3: CASGGMNTEAFF. As DNA, the CDR3 is TGTGCCAGCGGGGGTATGAACACTGAAGCTTTCTTT.